This T cell receptor (beta chain) emerged from a study of blood T cell repertoires in COVID-19. Sequencing was performed with immunoSEQ multiplex PCR; in TCRdb, only in-frame clones are kept and a portion is missing. Of about 300,000 clones in the sample, 86% are singletons; the top ten hold about 1.7%. V was clipped by 7 bases and J by 1 base, with 13 bases between them. Germline CDR1 is LNHDA and CDR2 is SQIVND (reference sequence). This CDR3 is built from 14 residues. The sequence was collected from a woman aged 45-59 years with acute or convalescent COVID-19. This rearrangement joins TRBV19 to TRBJ1-2, with D maybe TRBD1 (6 bases). Sequences were obtained from peripheral blood. The CDR3: CASTLRTVNYGYTF. In nucleotides, the CDR3 is TGTGCCAGTACGTTGAGGACAGTTAACTATGGCTACACCTTC.